Listed below are T cell receptor beta chains from one sample, sequenced in a study of cytomegalovirus exposure and HLA in healthy donors. Assay: immunoSEQ multiplex PCR; the TCRdb copy retains only in-frame clones and omits some. The sample carries more than 95,000 clones, about three quarters recorded once. Sequenced material: PBMCs. These receptors were taken from a man aged 25-40 years in good health and CMV-seronegative. CDR3s include the opening cysteine and the closing phenylalanine or tryptophan. Fields, in order: CDR3 protein, CDR3 DNA, V gene, D gene, J gene, clone size. The D gene is left open where the match is weak. Not all rows give a size; the values are once, few, many and, for expanded clones, a class.

CASSPQSGPLHGYTF | TGTGCCAGCAGCCCCCAAAGCGGGCCGCTCCATGGCTACACCTTC | TRBV27 | . | TRBJ1-2 | .
CASSVQDREETQYF | TGTGCCAGCAGCGTACAGGACAGGGAGGAGACCCAGTACTTC | TRBV9 | TRBD1 | TRBJ2-5 | .
CASSLGQGRGYTF | TGTGCCAGCAGTTTAGGGCAGGGCAGGGGCTACACCTTC | TRBV28 | . | TRBJ1-2 | .
CASSYSTGSLGQYF | TGTGCCAGCAGTTACTCAACAGGGAGCCTTGGGCAGTACTTC | TRBV6-5 | . | TRBJ2-7 | .
CASRIRTGYYEQYF | TGTGCCAGCAGGATTAGGACAGGTTACTACGAGCAGTACTTC | TRBV28 | TRBD1 | TRBJ2-7 | .
CASSPTRAMKQFF | TGTGCCAGCAGTCCGACTAGAGCAATGAAGCAGTTCTTC | TRBV6-5 | . | TRBJ2-1 | .
CASAIPAEGNYGYTF | TGTGCCAGCGCAATTCCGGCGGAGGGTAACTATGGCTACACCTTC | TRBV28 | . | TRBJ1-2 | few
CASSAREDYAYNEQFF | TGTGCCAGCAGCGCGCGAGAGGACTATGCCTACAATGAGCAGTTCTTC | TRBV21-1 | . | TRBJ2-1 | .
CSSSLHQGIGNEKLFF | TGTTCCAGCAGCTTACATCAGGGGATAGGAAATGAAAAACTGTTTTTT | TRBV7-9 | . | TRBJ1-4 | .
CASSKGVRAAYGYTF | TGTGCCAGCAGCAAAGGGGTCAGGGCGGCCTATGGCTACACCTTC | TRBV21-1 | . | TRBJ1-2 | .
CASSIGTLGEKLFF | TGTGCCAGCAGTATCGGGACATTGGGGGAAAAACTGTTTTTT | TRBV7-6 | . | TRBJ1-4 | few
CASSLDRAGNEQFF | TGTGCCAGCAGCCTGGACAGGGCCGGCAATGAGCAGTTCTTC | TRBV5-4 | TRBD1 | TRBJ2-1 | .
CASSLWTGKLYEQYF | TGCGCCAGCAGCTTATGGACAGGGAAACTCTACGAGCAGTACTTC | TRBV5-1 | TRBD1 | TRBJ2-7 | .
CAWRKTGGHGYTF | TGTGCCTGGAGGAAGACAGGGGGCCATGGCTACACCTTC | TRBV30 | TRBD1 | TRBJ1-2 | .
CASSLTAQETQYF | TGCGCCAGCAGCTTAACAGCTCAAGAGACCCAGTACTTC | TRBV5-1 | . | TRBJ2-5 | .
CASSGVGGPLLYGYTF | TGTGCCAGCAGCGGCGTAGGGGGCCCTCTCCTCTATGGCTACACCTTC | TRBV7-9 | TRBD1 | TRBJ1-2 | few
CASSQDQGARGRVTQYF | TGCGCCAGCAGCCAAGATCAGGGGGCCCGGGGTCGGGTAACGCAGTATTTT | TRBV4-1 | TRBD1 | TRBJ2-3 | .
CASSPQGQGFRGYTF | TGTGCCAGCAGCCCCCAGGGACAGGGATTCCGAGGCTACACCTTC | TRBV9 | TRBD1 | TRBJ1-2 | .
CASSYPGTSGGAGGETQYF | TGTGCCAGCAGTTACCCCGGGACTAGCGGGGGGGCCGGAGGAGAGACCCAGTACTTC | TRBV2 | TRBD2 | TRBJ2-5 | .
CASSWGTGGFNYTF | TGTGCCAGCAGCTGGGGGACAGGGGGCTTCAACTACACCTTC | TRBV5-6 | TRBD1 | TRBJ1-2 | .
CASSVASSGGLHF | TGTGCCAGCAGCGTAGCCTCATCGGGGGGCCTCCACTTT | TRBV9 | . | TRBJ1-6 | .
CASSLAGTGIDIAFF | TGCGCCAGCAGCTTGGCGGGGACAGGGATTGATATTGCTTTCTTT | TRBV5-1 | TRBD1 | TRBJ1-1 | once
CASSVTSGASPQYF | TGTGCCAGCAGCGTGACTAGCGGGGCGTCACCTCAGTATTTT | TRBV9 | TRBD2 | TRBJ2-3 | .
CASSLRDRGPFFTEAFF | TGTGCCAGCAGCCTCCGGGACAGGGGACCCTTTTTCACTGAAGCTTTCTTT | TRBV7-8 | TRBD1 | TRBJ1-1 | few
CAWSAILTGHPRANVLTF | TGTGCCTGGAGTGCTATACTGACAGGGCACCCCAGGGCCAACGTCCTGACTTTC | TRBV30 | TRBD1 | TRBJ2-6 | .
CASSFDGEGLNTEAFF | TGTGCCAGCAGCTTTGACGGGGAGGGGTTGAACACTGAAGCTTTCTTT | TRBV7-3 | . | TRBJ1-1 | .
CASSSEPEITNYGYTF | TGTGCCAGCAGCTCGGAGCCGGAGATAACTAACTATGGCTACACCTTC | TRBV11-2 | . | TRBJ1-2 | .
CASSTGYEQFF | TGTGCCAGTAGTACCGGGTATGAGCAGTTCTTC | TRBV19 | . | TRBJ2-1 | .
CASSFGRDHGYTF | TGTGCCAGCAGCTTTGGGCGAGACCATGGCTACACCTTC | TRBV5-6 | . | TRBJ1-2 | .
CASSLKYREGYTF | TGTGCCAGCAGTTTGAAATACAGGGAGGGCTACACCTTC | TRBV28 | . | TRBJ1-2 | .
CASSFPGGEQFF | TGCGCCAGCAGCTTCCCGGGAGGTGAGCAGTTCTTC | TRBV5-1 | TRBD2 | TRBJ2-1 | .
CASSSLTGFYGYTF | TGTGCCAGCAGCTCCCTAACAGGGTTCTATGGCTACACCTTC | TRBV7-9 | . | TRBJ1-2 | .
CASSQRGGKGKGYEQYF | TGTGCCAGCAGCCAACGGGGGGGGAAGGGTAAGGGGTACGAGCAGTACTTC | TRBV7-8 | TRBD2 | TRBJ2-7 | .
CSVEDGLEGANTEAFF | TGCAGCGTTGAAGATGGTCTGGAGGGAGCGAACACTGAAGCTTTCTTT | TRBV29-1 | . | TRBJ1-1 | few
CASSELASDEQFF | TGTGCCAGCAGTGAACTCGCTAGCGATGAGCAGTTCTTC | TRBV2 | . | TRBJ2-1 | .
CASSQGPTSGSSYEQYF | TGTGCCAGCAGCCAAGGGCCCACTAGCGGGAGTTCCTACGAGCAGTACTTC | TRBV4-2 | TRBD2 | TRBJ2-7 | few
CASSPRGYEQYF | TGTGCCAGCAGTCCCAGGGGTTACGAGCAGTACTTC | TRBV6-5 | . | TRBJ2-7 | once
CASTLGTGVREQYF | TGTGCCAGCACCCTCGGGACAGGGGTTCGAGAGCAGTACTTC | TRBV5-6 | TRBD1 | TRBJ2-7 | .
CASSLEYRVPGELFF | TGCGCCAGCAGCTTGGAATACAGGGTGCCCGGGGAGCTGTTTTTT | TRBV5-1 | . | TRBJ2-2 | once
CAWSVGGGGTDTQYF | TGTGCCTGGAGTGTTGGGGGGGGCGGCACAGATACGCAGTATTTT | TRBV30 | . | TRBJ2-3 | .
CASSPWGTGGYREKLFF | TGTGCCAGCAGCCCCTGGGGGACAGGGGGCTATCGGGAAAAACTGTTTTTT | TRBV5-6 | TRBD1 | TRBJ1-4 | .
CASSPRTGDYGYTF | TGTGCCAGTAGTCCGAGGACAGGGGACTATGGCTACACCTTC | TRBV19 | TRBD1 | TRBJ1-2 | once
CASSYPNYNSPLHF | TGTGCCAGCAGTTATCCCAACTATAATTCACCCCTCCACTTT | TRBV28 | . | TRBJ1-6 | .
CASSLTGPYEQYF | TGCGCCAGCAGCTTGACAGGTCCCTACGAGCAGTACTTC | TRBV5-1 | . | TRBJ2-7 | .
CASSFRGSGFGYTF | TGTGCCAGCAGCTTCAGGGGTAGCGGGTTTGGCTACACCTTC | TRBV7-9 | . | TRBJ1-2 | .
CASSDPPVGGGNTGELFF | TGTGCCAGCAGTGACCCCCCCGTTGGTGGGGGCAACACCGGGGAGCTGTTTTTT | TRBV6-4 | . | TRBJ2-2 | .
CASSPNRDNGKGYTF | TGTGCCAGCAGCCCAAACCGGGACAACGGGAAGGGCTACACCTTC | TRBV9 | . | TRBJ1-2 | .
CASSSSLATDTQYF | TGTGCCAGCAGTTCATCCCTTGCGACAGATACGCAGTATTTT | TRBV7-9 | . | TRBJ2-3 | .
CASSLGSGYTF | TGTGCCAGTAGCTTGGGGAGTGGCTACACCTTC | TRBV19 | . | TRBJ1-2 | once
CASRQGTSGNTIYF | TGTGCCAGCAGGCAGGGGACCTCTGGAAACACCATATATTTT | TRBV2 | . | TRBJ1-3 | few
CSSSPRTGQETQYF | TGTTCCAGCAGCCCGCGGACTGGCCAAGAGACCCAGTACTTC | TRBV7-9 | . | TRBJ2-5 | once
CASSKASGTLSGANVLTF | TGTGCCAGCAGCAAAGCCTCAGGGACTCTCTCTGGGGCCAACGTCCTGACTTTC | TRBV21-1 | . | TRBJ2-6 | .
CASSLNSAGGGDTQYF | TGTGCCAGCAGCTTAAATTCCGCGGGGGGAGGGGATACGCAGTATTTT | TRBV7-2 | TRBD2 | TRBJ2-3 | .
CASSVFQTYEQYF | TGTGCCAGCAGTGTGTTTCAGACCTACGAGCAGTACTTC | TRBV2 | . | TRBJ2-7 | .
CASSYSGQVSSGANVLTF | TGTGCCAGCAGTTACTCGGGACAGGTTAGCTCTGGGGCCAACGTCCTGACTTTC | TRBV28 | TRBD1 | TRBJ2-6 | .
CASSPERGGIMETQYF | TGTGCCAGCAGCCCCGAGCGGGGGGGTATTATGGAGACCCAGTACTTC | TRBV13 | TRBD2 | TRBJ2-5 | few
CASSIQGAANEKLFF | TGTGCCAGCAGCATCCAGGGGGCGGCTAATGAAAAACTGTTTTTT | TRBV11-2 | TRBD1 | TRBJ1-4 | few
CASRAVGSSYEQYF | TGTGCCAGTCGAGCTGTGGGCAGTTCCTACGAGCAGTACTTC | TRBV27 | . | TRBJ2-7 | .